This T cell receptor (beta chain) originates from a study of cytomegalovirus exposure and HLA in healthy donors. Overall study: Inside one of the first data releases sat some 85 million unique TCRs taken from HLA-typed donors.

PCR involved 60 Vbeta and 13 Jbeta primers. Using immunoSEQ multiplex PCR, the repertoire was profiled, and TCRdb retains in-frame clones only, with some absent. The sample shows roughly 100,000 clones, 60% to 80% of them seen only once. The specimen was PBMCs. The clonotype originates from a man aged 45 to 65 in good health and CMV-seropositive.

The CDR3 reads CASSEALTGSGKGYTF. The CDR3 nucleotides read TGTGCCAGCAGTGAAGCCCTGACAGGGTCGGGGAAGGGCTACACCTTC. V and J are TRBV2 and TRBJ1-2, with 7 positions matching TRBD1. CDR1 and CDR2 (germline): SNHLY, FYNNEI. The V segment lost 0 bases and the J segment 8 bases; nucleotides outside the gene matches: 12. The length of the CDR3 is 16 residues.